These T cell receptor beta chains were read from a single sample in a study of blood T cell repertoires in COVID-19. Repertoires were generated with immunoSEQ multiplex PCR, while TCRdb's copy carries only in-frame clones and drops some. The data hold more than 55,000 clones, with about 86% observed a single time. Sequencing used peripheral blood. These receptors all stem from a man between 60 and 75 years old with acute or convalescent COVID-19. CDR3s include the opening cysteine and the closing phenylalanine or tryptophan. A D gene is named only where the DNA matches it firmly. Some rows mark clone size as missing; the rest say once, few, many or name a class of expanded clone.

>NA|NA|TRBJ2-1|TRBV2
TGTGCCAGCAGTGTAGACGGTCCTAGCTTAAAGTTCTTC
CASSVDGPSLKFF
>once|NA|TRBJ1-2|TRBV15
TGTGCCACCAGCAGAGAGTCAGGGCCTTATGGCTACACCTTC
CATSRESGPYGYTF
>NA|NA|TRBJ2-3|TRBV24-1
TGTGCCACCAGTGATTTGGCTAGCCCTAGCACAGATACGCAGTATTTT
CATSDLASPSTDTQYF
>NA|NA|TRBJ1-5|TRBV27
TGTGCCAGCAGGGCAGGGATCATTAGCAATCAGCCCCAGCATTTT
CASRAGIISNQPQHF
>NA|TRBD2|TRBJ2-1|TRBV24-1
TGTGCCACCAGTGACCCGACTAGCGACTACAATGAGCAGTTCTTC
CATSDPTSDYNEQFF
>NA|TRBD2|TRBJ2-1|TRBV3-1/TRBV3-2
TGTGCCAGCAGCCAGTGGGGAAGCGGGAGGTTTAATGAGCAGTTCTTC
CASSQWGSGRFNEQFF
>NA|NA|TRBJ1-4|TRBV13
TGTGCCAGCAGCTTACAGGGAGAAAAACTGTTTTTT
CASSLQGEKLFF
>once|NA|TRBJ2-1|TRBV5-1
TGCGCCAGCAGCTTGGGATTGGGCGAGCAGTTCTTC
CASSLGLGEQFF
>NA|NA|TRBJ1-2|TRBV7-9
TGTGCCAGCAGCTTAGATTACTCAGGGCATGGCTACACCTTC
CASSLDYSGHGYTF
>NA|TRBD2|TRBJ2-7|TRBV6-5
TGTGCCAGCAGACTAGCGGGGGGCTACGAGCAGTACTTC
CASRLAGGYEQYF
>NA|TRBD1|TRBJ2-7|TRBV10-3
TGTGCCATCAGTAGTGGACAGGGGGACCGAGAGCAGTACTTC
CAISSGQGDREQYF
>NA|TRBD2|TRBJ2-7|TRBV19
TGTGCCAGTAGTCACCTAGCGGGAAGGTACGAGCAGTACTTC
CASSHLAGRYEQYF
>NA|NA|TRBJ2-6|TRBV24-1
TGTGCCACCAGTGCGCCACGGGAGGGGGCCAACGTCCTGACTTTC
CATSAPREGANVLTF
>NA|NA|TRBJ1-2|TRBV21-1
TGTGCCAGCAGCAAAGGCGGCCAATTGGGACAGGGGCCGCGGAACTATGGCTACACCTTC
CASSKGGQLGQGPRNYGYTF
>NA|NA|TRBJ2-5|TRBV28
TGTGCCAGCAGTTTACTAACTCAAGAGACCCAGTACTTC
CASSLLTQETQYF
>NA|NA|TRBJ1-1|TRBV4-2
TGTGCCAGCAGCCAGCTCCGGGGGAATCGGACCACTGAAGCTTTCTTT
CASSQLRGNRTTEAFF
>NA|TRBD2|TRBJ2-7|TRBV5-6
TGTGCCAGCAGCTTGGGAGTCCCTAGCGGGAGGGGAACCTACGAGCAGTACTTC
CASSLGVPSGRGTYEQYF
>NA|TRBD1|TRBJ2-3|TRBV24-1
TGTGCCACCAGTGATTTCAGGGGGATCAGCACAGATACGCAGTATTTT
CATSDFRGISTDTQYF
>NA|TRBD2|TRBJ2-7|TRBV9
TGTGCCAGCAGTGCCACGGGAGGCGCCGACGAGCAGTACTTC
CASSATGGADEQYF
>NA|NA|TRBJ2-2|TRBV12-3/TRBV12-4
TGTGCCAGTCAAATGTCCGGGGAGCTGTTTTTT
CASQMSGELFF
>NA|NA|TRBJ2-1|TRBV5-1
TGCGCCAGCAGATGGGAGAGGCACTACAATGAGCAGTTCTTC
CASRWERHYNEQFF
>NA|TRBD1|TRBJ2-7|TRBV11-2
TGTGCCAGCAGCTCACTCAGGACAGGGGTGGGCGAGCAGTACTTC
CASSSLRTGVGEQYF
>NA|NA|TRBJ2-7|TRBV6-5
TGTGCCAGCAGCCCCGGGGGCGAGCAGTACTTC
CASSPGGEQYF
>NA|NA|TRBJ2-1|TRBV5-4
TGTGCCAGCAGCCCCCCCTCGGGTTTTAACAATGAGCAGTTCTTC
CASSPPSGFNNEQFF
>NA|TRBD1|TRBJ2-1|TRBV7-9
TGTGCCAGCAGTCCACCGGGACAGTCCTACAATGAGCAGTTCTTC
CASSPPGQSYNEQFF
>NA|NA|TRBJ1-3|TRBV28
TGTGCCAGCATAGACTCCAGAGGATCTGGAAACACCATATATTTT
CASIDSRGSGNTIYF
>NA|TRBD1|TRBJ2-7|TRBV10-1
TGCGCCAGCAGTACCGGGACAGGGATCGAGCAGTACTTC
CASSTGTGIEQYF
>NA|NA|TRBJ1-1|TRBV3-1/TRBV3-2
TGTGCCAGCAGTATCGCTGAGGGAATCACTGAAGCTTTCTTT
CASSIAEGITEAFF
>NA|NA|TRBJ2-7|TRBV2
TGTGCCGGATTAGGGGGGGATGCCTACGGGCAGTACTTC
CAGLGGDAYGQYF
>NA|TRBD1|TRBJ1-2|TRBV28
TGTGCCAGCAGCCCCCCGACAGGGGGCCAAGGCTACACCTTC
CASSPPTGGQGYTF
>medium-sized|NA|TRBJ2-1|TRBV4-1
TGCGCCAGCAGCCAAGTACGGCCAGGAATCAATGAGCAGTTCTTC
CASSQVRPGINEQFF
>NA|TRBD1|TRBJ2-7|TRBV5-1
TGCGCCAGCAGCTCCGGGACAGGGGGTTACGAGCAGTACTTC
CASSSGTGGYEQYF
>NA|TRBD2|TRBJ2-3|TRBV7-9
TGTGCCAGCAGCTTAGTAGCGGGAGTAAGCACAGATACGCAGTATTTT
CASSLVAGVSTDTQYF
>NA|NA|TRBJ1-1|TRBV7-3
TGTGCCAGCAGCTTAGAGGGTACGAACACTGAAGCTTTCTTT
CASSLEGTNTEAFF
>NA|TRBD2|TRBJ2-7|TRBV9
TGTGCCAGCAGCGTAGGAGGCGGGAGGGGCGAGCAGTACTTC
CASSVGGGRGEQYF
>NA|NA|TRBJ2-2|TRBV5-1
TGCGCCAGCAGGGGACTGAACACCGGGGAGCTGTTTTTT
CASRGLNTGELFF
>NA|TRBD2|TRBJ2-7|TRBV5-1
TGCGCCAGCAGCTTTCCCCTGTGGCCTAGCGGGAGCGACGAGCAGTACTTC
CASSFPLWPSGSDEQYF
>NA|TRBD2|TRBJ2-5|TRBV24-1
TGTGCCACCAGTAGCGGGAGTATAGAGACCCAGTACTTC
CATSSGSIETQYF
>NA|TRBD1|TRBJ2-7|TRBV19
TGTGCCAGTAGTAGGGGGACAGGGACAAACGAGCAGTACTTC
CASSRGTGTNEQYF
>NA|NA|TRBJ2-7|TRBV5-1
TGCGCCAGCAGCTATACTAGTGATGCCTACGAGCAGTACTTC
CASSYTSDAYEQYF
>NA|TRBD2|TRBJ2-1|TRBV27
TGTGCCAGCAGTTTCCGAGGCGGGAGGGCCCTTGAGCAGTTCTTC
CASSFRGGRALEQFF
>NA|NA|TRBJ2-3|TRBV5-1
TGCGCCAGCAGCTTGGCGTTAGATACGCAGTATTTT
CASSLALDTQYF
>NA|NA|TRBJ2-5|TRBV5-1
TGCGCCAGCAGCTTGGGTCCGGCGGGACGAGAGACCCAGTACTTC
CASSLGPAGRETQYF
>NA|NA|TRBJ1-1|TRBV28
TGTGCCAGCAATCAGGAAATGAACACTGAAGCTTTCTTT
CASNQEMNTEAFF
>NA|NA|TRBJ2-7|TRBV5-1
TGCGCCAGCAGCTTGCGGCAGGGCTACGAGCAGTACTTC
CASSLRQGYEQYF
>NA|NA|TRBJ2-6|TRBV27
TGTGCCAGCAGTTCCCTAGGTGCGATCTCTGGGGCCAACGTCCTGACTTTC
CASSSLGAISGANVLTF
>once|TRBD2|TRBJ2-1|TRBV5-1
TGCGCCAGCAGCTTGGACGGGGGGACTTCCTACAATGAGCAGTTCTTC
CASSLDGGTSYNEQFF
>NA|NA|TRBJ2-7|TRBV28
TGTGCCAGCAGCCCCCCCGGGCCGCCGGGGAACTACGAGCAGTACTTC
CASSPPGPPGNYEQYF
>NA|TRBD1|TRBJ2-7|TRBV5-1
TGCGCCAGCAGCCCCGGGACAGGGAATGGAGAGCAGTACTTC
CASSPGTGNGEQYF
>once|TRBD1|TRBJ1-5|TRBV24-1
TGTGCCACCAGTGATTCCCGACAGGGCCCGCTCAATCAGCCCCAGCATTTT
CATSDSRQGPLNQPQHF
>NA|NA|TRBJ2-3|TRBV28
TGTGCCAGCAGCCCCCAGGTGGGGCTGAAAGATACGCAGTATTTT
CASSPQVGLKDTQYF